Listed here is a single T cell receptor beta chain. Clones were sequenced by immunoSEQ multiplex PCR, and TCRdb holds only the in-frame ones, with some missing. The repertoire has 15,000 to 25,000 clones, nearly 85% of them found once; the top ten carry roughly 49%. The V gene's germline CDR1 is SGHNT and CDR2 YENEEA. V was cut by 5 bases and J by 2 bases, with 22 bases left in between. This CDR3 comprises 17 residues. The data belong to a study of OX40 agonist ivuxolimab in advanced cancers. The sequences come from CD4+ or CD8+ T cells sorted from blood, collected in a trial of the OX40 agonist ivuxolimab. This sequence joins TRBV11-3 and TRBJ2-7, with D possibly matching TRBD1 (5 bases). The sequence was obtained from an adult with an advanced solid tumor such as melanoma, head and neck, liver or kidney cancer. This CDR3 reads CASSTLTGLPGPYEQYF. CDR3 DNA sequence: TGTGCCAGCAGCACCCTAACGGGCCTCCCAGGGCCCTACGAGCAGTACTTC.